The 31 T cell receptor beta chains presented below share a single source sample, sequenced in a study of T cell responses to AZD1222 COVID-19 vaccine (dated by TCRdb to the early 2020s). Libraries were constructed by the immunoSEQ multiplex PCR assay. The immuneACCESS repertoire file appears here via TCRdb, limited to in-frame rearrangements. These files lack a portion of the clones; in checked studies, under half of the deficit traces to unresolved V genes, and the cause of the others is not known. The sample includes about 130,000 clones, with roughly 88% observed a single time. Jointly, the top ten make up less than 1.3% of the sample. Reading the label with the study, this specimen's time point is: about 28 days (+/-7) after the second vaccine dose. The material was peripheral blood, obtained 28 days after the second AZD1222 dose. The receptors derive from an adult who received the AZD1222 COVID-19 vaccine.

V gene TRBV6-5 combines with J gene TRBJ1-2, with 9 bases fitting TRBD1. From germline, CDR1 is MNHEY and CDR2 SVGAGI. The CDR3 sequence is 15 residues long. V shed 6 bases and J 4 bases; nucleotides not matched to a gene: 9. CDR3 amino acids: CASSPWGQGAYGYTF. CDR3 nucleotide sequence: TGTGCCAGCAGCCCCTGGGGACAGGGAGCCTATGGCTACACCTTC.

The CDR3 sequence is CASSEGLAGASGEQFF. The DNA of the CDR3 is TGTGCCAGCAGTGAAGGGCTAGCGGGAGCCTCTGGTGAGCAGTTCTTC. The chain carries TRBV2 and TRBJ2-1, with 10 bases aligning to TRBD2. Germline CDR1 reads SNHLY; CDR2 reads FYNNEI. J gave up 9 bases and V 1 base, and 9 bases lay outside the gene matches. The CDR3 covers 16 residues.

The chain employs TRBV27 and TRBJ1-5; D gene ambiguous. Germline CDR1 and CDR2: MNHEY and SMNVEV (reference sequence). CDR3 length equals 14 residues. The germline V and J ends were trimmed by 4 bases and 0 bases, with 7 bases remaining between them. The DNA for the CDR3 is TGTGCCAGCAGTTATCGCAATAGCAATCAGCCCCAGCATTTT. Translating gives CASSYRNSNQPQHF.

The V gene is TRBV9, the J gene TRBJ2-1, with 9 bases that match TRBD2. The V segment lost 0 bases and the J segment 7 bases; nucleotides outside the gene matches: 5. The CDR3 totals 15 residues. Germline CDR1 SGDLS, CDR2 YYNGEE. Written as DNA, the CDR3 is TGTGCCAGCAGCGTAGTGCTAGCGGGACGGAATGAGCAGTTCTTC. This gives the protein CASSVVLAGRNEQFF.

This clone came up once. V is TRBV5-1 and J is TRBJ1-1, with D perhaps matching TRBD1 (5 bases). Deletions cut 0 bases from V and 5 bases from J, with 11 bases between. Germline CDR1 reads SGHRS; CDR2 reads YFSETQ. There are 14 residues in the CDR3. This CDR3 reads CASSLDDRGTEAFF. DNA of the CDR3: TGCGCCAGCAGCTTGGACGACAGAGGGACTGAAGCTTTCTTT.

The chain has TRBV11-2 and TRBJ1-1; D gene ambiguous. The CDR3 contains 14 residues. Germline CDR1 is SGHAT and CDR2 is FQNNGV. V was clipped by 5 bases and J by 1 base, with 11 bases between them. The CDR3: CASSPRLPNTEAFF. CDR3 DNA sequence: TGTGCCAGCAGCCCGAGGCTCCCGAACACTGAAGCTTTCTTT.

This chain links TRBV6-4 with TRBJ1-3; the match to TRBD1 covers 7 bases. V trimming: 4 bases; J trimming: 0 bases; junction bases outside the gene matches: 12. There are 18 residues in the CDR3. Germline values: CDR1 MRHNA, CDR2 SNTAGT. The CDR3 protein is CASSAPGTANCSGNTIYF. The CDR3 DNA is TGTGCCAGCAGTGCCCCCGGGACAGCCAACTGCTCTGGAAACACCATATATTTT.

The chain has TRBV13 and TRBJ2-7; weak D call: TRBD1 (5 bases). CDR1 PRHDT and CDR2 FYEKMQ come from the germline V gene (reference sequence). Trimming removed 4 bases at V and 1 base at J, with 17 bases between. The CDR3 runs 16 residues. The CDR3 region has the DNA TGTGCCAGCAGCTCCAACGCAGGGATAATTTCCTACGAGCAGTACTTC. It translates to CASSSNAGIISYEQYF.

The gene calls are TRBV10-3 and TRBJ2-1; 7 bases fit TRBD1. Trimming at V came to 2 bases and at J to 7 bases, leaving 5 bases not matched to a gene. The CDR3 covers 14 residues. Germline V gene data show CDR1 as ENHRY and CDR2 as SYGVKD. CDR3 residues: CAISERQGENEQFF. DNA of the CDR3: TGTGCCATCAGTGAGCGGCAGGGGGAGAATGAGCAGTTCTTC.

V is TRBV28 and J is TRBJ2-1; TRBD1 is a possible D gene (5 bases). V was cut by 6 bases and J by 1 base, with 10 bases left in between. The germline gives CDR1 MDHEN, CDR2 SYDVKM. This CDR3 spans 14 amino acids. CDR3 sequence (DNA): TGTGCCAGCAGCCAACAGGATTCCTACAATGAGCAGTTCTTC. It specifies CASSQQDSYNEQFF.

The CDR3 DNA follows: TGTGCCAGCACAAACCGAAGACAAGGGGAAACTAATGAAAAACTGTTTTTT. The encoded protein is CASTNRRQGETNEKLFF. The chain uses TRBV7-8 and TRBJ1-4, with TRBD1 as a possible D gene (5 bases). The V gene's germline CDR1 is SGHVS and CDR2 FQNEAQ. This CDR3 comprises 17 residues. Between the trimmed V and J ends, which lost 7 bases and 1 base, there was a span of 19 bases.

J is TRBJ1-6 and V is TRBV3-1 (or the pseudogene TRBV3-2); D is undetermined. V was clipped by 4 bases and J by 5 bases, with 3 bases between them. Germline CDR1 reads LGHDT; CDR2 reads YNNKEL (reference sequence). The CDR3 runs to 12 residues. The CDR3 DNA sequence: TGTGCCAGCAGCCCGAATAATTCACCCCTCCACTTT. Residues: CASSPNNSPLHF.

This rearrangement joins TRBV10-3 to TRBJ2-5, with D possibly being TRBD2 (6 bases). Germline values: CDR1 ENHRY, CDR2 SYGVKD. This CDR3 has 13 amino acids. V was clipped by 2 bases and J by 5 bases, with 9 bases between them. In DNA, the CDR3 is TGTGCCATCAGTGAGGATAGCGGTGAGACCCAGTACTTC. Translation gives CAISEDSGETQYF.

The genes are TRBV3-1 (or the pseudogene TRBV3-2) and TRBJ2-4, with 8 bases fitting TRBD2. This CDR3 region has 13 residues. Trimming cost V 0 bases and J 16 bases; bases outside gene matches: 8. Germline CDR1 is LGHDT and CDR2 is YNNKEL (reference sequence). CDR3 nucleotides: TGTGCCAGCAGCCAAGATCCCGGGACTAGTTACTACTTC. Translation: CASSQDPGTSYYF.

J is TRBJ2-1 and V is TRBV5-1, with D possibly TRBD2 on 7 matching bases. The length of the CDR3 is 14 residues. Trimming pared 4 bases from V and 9 bases from J, leaving 17 bases between. Germline V gene lookup returns CDR1 SGHRS and CDR2 YFSETQ. CDR3: CASSPGGGRGEQFF. DNA of the CDR3: TGCGCCAGCAGCCCCGGAGGGGGGAGGGGTGAGCAGTTCTTC.

The chain combines TRBV15 with TRBJ2-5; 7 positions agree with TRBD2. After removal of 4 bases from V and 5 bases from J, the junction contained 7 bases not matched to a gene. CDR1 and CDR2 (germline): LNHNV, YYDKDF (reference sequence). This CDR3 spans 14 amino acids. Here the CDR3 DNA reads TGTGCCACCAGCAATCCACGGGGGGTCGAGACCCAGTACTTC. Encoded protein: CATSNPRGVETQYF.

There are a few counts of this clone. The chain has TRBV7-2 and TRBJ2-5, with D unclear. CDR3 length: 13 amino acids. The V and J ends lost 2 bases and 0 bases respectively, with 4 bases between them. Germline V CDR1 and CDR2: SGHTA, FQGNSA. CDR3 DNA: TGTGCCAGCAGCTTACAGTACCAAGAGACCCAGTACTTC. This sequence encodes CASSLQYQETQYF.

This chain connects TRBV20-1 to TRBJ2-7; D perhaps matches TRBD2 (6 bases). V gave up 1 base and J gave up 9 bases, with 10 bases separating them. The V gene's germline CDR1 is DFQATT and CDR2 SNEGSKA (reference sequence). The CDR3 runs to 11 residues. The CDR3 coding sequence is TGCAGTGCTAGAGCTAGACTAGGGCAGTACTTC. Translating it yields CSARARLGQYF.

The rearrangement joins TRBV30 to TRBJ2-3, with D possibly being TRBD2 (5 bases). The CDR3 loop spans 13 amino acids. With 2 bases removed from V and 3 bases from J, the gap between germline ends came to 9 bases. The germline V gene has CDR1 GTSNPN and CDR2 SVGIG (reference sequence). The CDR3 nucleotides read TGTGCCTGGAGTTCCCCGGGAACAGATACGCAGTATTTT. It specifies CAWSSPGTDTQYF.

In its sample, this clone was seen once. The chain is built from TRBV30 and TRBJ2-7; D may be TRBD2 (5 bases). Germline loops: CDR1 GTSNPN, CDR2 SVGIG (reference sequence). The CDR3 runs to 13 residues. V lost 3 bases, J lost 1 base, and 10 bases lay in between. CDR3 nucleotide sequence: TGTGCCTGGAGCCTCCGGGGATCCTACGAGCAGTACTTC. Translating it yields CAWSLRGSYEQYF. Full variable domain (missing parts from reference TRBV30 and TRBJ2-7): SQTIHQWPATLVQPVGSPLSLECTVEGTSNPNLYWYRQAAGRGLQLLFYSVGIGQISSEVPQNLSASRPQDRQFILSSKKLLLSDSGFYLCAWSLRGSYEQYFGPGTRLTVT.

The V gene is TRBV5-1, the J gene TRBJ2-2; D call uncertain. The CDR3 extends over 14 amino acids. Germline lookup yields CDR1 SGHRS and CDR2 YFSETQ. V was pared by 0 bases and J by 0 bases, with 3 bases between. In DNA, the CDR3 is TGCGCCAGCAGCTTGGATCCGAACACCGGGGAGCTGTTTTTT. It yields the protein CASSLDPNTGELFF.

This chain uses TRBV19 with TRBJ2-2; 8 nucleotides match TRBD2. Germline loops: CDR1 LNHDA, CDR2 SQIVND (reference sequence). Germline trimming cut 7 bases from V and 6 bases from J; bases unmatched to any gene: 10. The CDR3 spans 15 residues. The CDR3 coding sequence is TGTGCCAGTACCATACAGAGCGGGAGAGCCGGGGAGCTGTTTTTT. Its translation is CASTIQSGRAGELFF.

The chain employs TRBV29-1 and TRBJ2-2, with a possible D match to TRBD1 (5 bases). Trimming removed 3 bases at V and 3 bases at J, with 14 bases between. The CDR3 length is 15 residues. CDR1 is SQVTM and CDR2 is ANQGSEA in the germline V gene. The CDR3: CSVDSGRADTGELFF. The CDR3 DNA sequence: TGCAGCGTTGATTCGGGCAGGGCGGACACCGGGGAGCTGTTTTTT.

V is TRBV27 and J is TRBJ2-7; 7 nucleotides match TRBD1. The CDR3 runs to 16 residues. Germline lookup yields CDR1 MNHEY and CDR2 SMNVEV (reference sequence). With V trimmed by 6 bases and J by 0 bases, 11 bases remained unmatched. In DNA form, the CDR3 reads TGTGCCAGCAGGAAGTTGCCGGGACAGAGCTCCTACGAGCAGTACTTC. This sequence encodes CASRKLPGQSSYEQYF.

DNA for the CDR3: TGTGCCAGCAGCCTGCCAGGGGACTTCTCTGGAAACACCATATATTTT. Its translation: CASSLPGDFSGNTIYF. The chain couples TRBV9 to TRBJ1-3; maybe TRBD1 (6 bases). V shed 4 bases and J shed 0 bases, with 14 bases lying between them. The CDR3 has 16 residues. Germline V lookup: CDR1 SGDLS, CDR2 YYNGEE.

V and J are TRBV7-2 and TRBJ1-3, with TRBD1 as a possible D gene (5 bases). The CDR3 sequence is 14 residues long. Germline CDR1 and CDR2: SGHTA and FQGNSA. V was shortened by 5 bases and J by 4 bases, with 12 bases between the two germline ends. This CDR3 reads CASSRGSPGNTIYF. DNA for the CDR3: TGTGCCAGCAGCCGGGGGTCTCCAGGAAACACCATATATTTT.

The chain carries TRBV28 and TRBJ1-1, with a weak D call TRBD1 (6 bases). The germline gives CDR1 MDHEN, CDR2 SYDVKM. V lost 5 bases, J lost 1 base, and 14 bases lay in between. This CDR3 spans 15 amino acids. CDR3 coding DNA: TGTGCCAGCAGTCCCTTACAGGGCAGGAACACTGAAGCTTTCTTT. Translating gives CASSPLQGRNTEAFF.

This rearrangement joins TRBV29-1 to TRBJ1-2; the match to TRBD1 covers 8 bases. Germline V lookup: CDR1 SQVTM, CDR2 ANQGSEA. Losses at the gene ends were 2 bases for V and 7 bases for J; bases not matched to a gene: 6. The CDR3 spans 13 residues. The CDR3 DNA sequence: TGCAGCGTTGAATCAGGGGGCGTTTTTGGCTACACCTTC. Amino acid sequence: CSVESGGVFGYTF.

This chain uses TRBV29-1 with TRBJ1-1; D unclear. The CDR3 consists of 11 residues. Germline assignment: CDR1 SQVTM and CDR2 ANQGSEA. V gave up 6 bases and J gave up 4 bases, with 9 bases separating them. The DNA of the CDR3 is TGCAGCGTCGCACAACTCACTGAAGCTTTCTTT. This encodes CSVAQLTEAFF.

J is TRBJ2-1 and V is TRBV18; 10 bases are a match to TRBD2. The CDR3 is 16 amino acids. The ends lost 2 bases at V and 4 bases at J; junction bases unmatched: 5. CDR1 is KGHSH and CDR2 is LQKENI in the germline V gene. The CDR3 DNA reads TGTGCCAGCTCACCAAAAGCGGGAGGGAGGTACAATGAGCAGTTCTTC. Amino acids: CASSPKAGGRYNEQFF.

The chain combines TRBV3-1 (or the pseudogene TRBV3-2) with TRBJ2-7, with TRBD2 matching 12 bases. This CDR3 has 19 residues. The V gene's germline CDR1 is LGHDT and CDR2 YNNKEL (reference sequence). V was clipped by 1 base and J by 3 bases; unmatched bases: 13. CDR3 region: CASSQVAGTSGSEGYEQYF. DNA for the CDR3: TGTGCCAGCAGCCAAGTCGCCGGGACTAGCGGGTCAGAGGGCTACGAGCAGTACTTC.